The 30 T cell receptor beta chains reported below all come from one sample, sequenced in a study of shared clonotypes between healthy human individuals. Assay: immunoSEQ multiplex PCR; the TCRdb copy retains only in-frame clones and omits some. The sample holds millions of clones; 85% to 95% are singletons and the top ten take roughly 0.36%. Sample: naive CD4+ T cells from PBMCs. Subset defined: CD45RA+ positively selected. The receptors originated from a man aged 18-30 years in good health. Some clones in this sample may be carry-over from other donors' samples.

This chain links TRBV27 with TRBJ2-7, with a tentative D call TRBD1 (6 bases). The CDR3 loop spans 17 amino acids. From germline, CDR1 is MNHEY and CDR2 SMNVEV (reference sequence). V was trimmed by 4 bases and J by 7 bases, leaving 26 bases between them. CDR3 DNA: TGTGCCAGCAGTTCAACCTACAGGGAACGCCTTTTGTGGGAGCAGTACTTC. As protein: CASSSTYRERLLWEQYF.

J is TRBJ1-4 and V is TRBV30; weak D call: TRBD1 (6 bases). Per germline, CDR1 GTSNPN and CDR2 SVGIG (reference sequence). Trimming removed 0 bases at V and 5 bases at J, with 16 bases between. The CDR3 is made up of 16 amino acids. CDR3 coding DNA: TGTGCCTGGAGTGTAGCCCGGACAGCGAGAAATGAAAAACTGTTTTTT. Protein: CAWSVARTARNEKLFF.

The chain combines TRBV6-6 with TRBJ2-7; 9 nucleotides match TRBD2. Germline V lookup: CDR1 MNHNY, CDR2 SVGAGI (reference sequence). The CDR3 has 13 amino acids. Trimming at V came to 1 base and at J to 6 bases, leaving 1 base not matched to a gene. The CDR3 sequence: CASSYWREGEQYF. CDR3 nucleotide sequence: TGTGCCAGCAGTTACTGGCGGGAGGGCGAGCAGTACTTC.

V usage is TRBV7-8 and J usage is TRBJ1-2; 9 bases agree with TRBD1. The CDR3 is made up of 15 amino acids. Losses at the gene ends were 0 bases for V and 4 bases for J; bases not matched to a gene: 3. The germline V gene encodes CDR1 SGHVS and CDR2 FQNEAQ. CDR3 residues: CASSLAHRGPYGYTF. The CDR3 DNA is TGTGCCAGCAGCTTAGCGCACAGGGGGCCCTATGGCTACACCTTC. Using reference TRBV7-8 and TRBJ1-2 for the parts outside the CDR3, the full variable domain is GAGVSQSPRYKVAKRGQDVALRCDPISGHVSLFWYQQALGQGPEFLTYFQNEAQLDKSGLPSDRFFAERPEGSVSTLKIQRTQQEDSAVYLCASSLAHRGPYGYTFGSGTRLTVV.

The rearrangement uses TRBV4-2 and TRBJ2-3, with D possibly TRBD1 on 6 matching bases. V lost 3 bases and J lost 1, with 17 bases in between. Germline V gene data show CDR1 as LGHNA and CDR2 as YNFKEQ. The CDR3 sequence is 17 residues long. The CDR3 spells CASSHPTGTGGTDTQYF. In nucleotides, the CDR3 is TGTGCCAGCAGCCACCCAACAGGGACCGGGGGCACAGATACGCAGTATTTT.

The chain combines TRBV29-1 with TRBJ2-5; no reliable D call. The CDR3 covers 12 residues. The V end lost 1 base, the J end lost 5 bases, and 8 bases lay between the germline ends. Germline CDR1 SQVTM, CDR2 ANQGSEA. The chain's CDR3 is CSVEVPGETQYF. CDR3 DNA: TGCAGCGTTGAAGTACCCGGGGAGACCCAGTACTTC.

The chain carries TRBV5-1 and TRBJ2-2, with 8 bases that match TRBD2. Losses at the gene ends were 0 bases for V and 7 bases for J; bases not matched to a gene: 5. This CDR3 region has 15 residues. Germline V CDR1 and CDR2: SGHRS, YFSETQ. CDR3 amino acids: CASSLAGLAGGELFF. In DNA form, the CDR3 reads TGCGCCAGCAGCTTGGCCGGACTAGCCGGCGGGGAGCTGTTTTTT.

This chain uses TRBV7-9 with TRBJ1-2, with 7 bases matching TRBD1. The CDR3 has 15 residues. Looked up from germline, CDR1 is SEHNR and CDR2 is FQNEAQ (reference sequence). The J segment lost 6 bases and the V segment lost 0 bases, leaving 7 bases of the junction unmatched. The CDR3 loop is CASSLAARGRDGYTF. For the CDR3, the DNA is TGTGCCAGCAGCTTAGCGGCCAGGGGGAGGGATGGCTACACCTTC.

V gene TRBV4-3 combines with J gene TRBJ2-2, with D unresolved. From germline, CDR1 is LGHNA and CDR2 YSLEER. The V end lost 0 bases, the J end lost 2 bases, and 4 bases lay between the germline ends. The CDR3 length is 14 residues. CDR3 protein: CASSQEGNTGELFF. CDR3 sequence (DNA): TGCGCCAGCAGCCAAGAGGGAAACACCGGGGAGCTGTTTTTT.

This chain connects TRBV5-1 to TRBJ2-7; tentative D call: TRBD1 (6 bases). CDR1 and CDR2 (germline): SGHRS, YFSETQ. Trimming removed 4 bases at V and 3 bases at J, with 8 bases between. The CDR3 has 12 residues. The CDR3 sequence: CASSATGYEQYF. The DNA of the CDR3 is TGCGCCAGCAGCGCGACAGGCTACGAGCAGTACTTC.

The chain has TRBV6-5 and TRBJ2-5; TRBD1 aligns across 10 bases. J was trimmed by 4 bases and V by 6 bases; bases with no gene match: 2. The CDR3 sequence is 13 residues long. CDR1 MNHEY and CDR2 SVGAGI come from the germline V gene. CDR3 coding DNA: TGTGCCAGCAGCGACAGGGGGCCAGAGACCCAGTACTTC. Translated: CASSDRGPETQYF.

This chain links TRBV18 with TRBJ2-3; 14 bases align to TRBD2. This CDR3 has 16 amino acids. V shed 2 bases and J 4 bases; nucleotides not matched to a gene: 2. Germline V gives CDR1 KGHSH, CDR2 LQKENI. Here the CDR3 DNA reads TGTGCCAGCTCACCAGGGACTAGCGGGAGCTCAGATACGCAGTATTTT. The encoded protein is CASSPGTSGSSDTQYF.

As for this clone: Other DNA sequences in this specimen translate into the identical CDR3. V gene TRBV6-1 combines with J gene TRBJ2-7; 7 bases are shared with TRBD2. Germline-derived CDR1 and CDR2 are MNHNS and SASEGT. V shed 1 base, J shed 3 bases, and the junction held 3 bases outside the gene matches. This CDR3 is built from 14 residues. CDR3 amino acids: CASSEGGSDYEQYF. The DNA for the CDR3 is TGTGCCAGCAGTGAAGGCGGGAGCGACTACGAGCAGTACTTC.

This clone appeared once. The CDR3 nucleotides are TGTGCCAGCAGTTTTGGGGGAGGGTTTCAAGAGACCCAGTACTTC. Amino acid sequence: CASSFGGGFQETQYF. V usage is TRBV28 and J usage is TRBJ2-5, with 7 nucleotides matching TRBD2. The CDR3 runs to 15 residues. V lost 3 bases to trimming and J lost 2 bases; unmatched junction nucleotides: 6. The germline V gene encodes CDR1 MDHEN and CDR2 SYDVKM.

The chain recombines TRBV29-1 with TRBJ2-7; D possibly corresponds to TRBD2 (6 bases). The germline gives CDR1 SQVTM, CDR2 ANQGSEA. V gave up 1 base and J gave up 6 bases, with 16 bases separating them. CDR3 length equals 14 residues. The DNA for the CDR3 is TGCAGCGTTGAAGGGGGACTCCCAACGAGCGAGCAGTACTTC. Translation: CSVEGGLPTSEQYF.

V and J are TRBV19 and TRBJ1-5; D not resolved. The CDR3 sequence is 14 residues long. The V gene's germline CDR1 is LNHDA and CDR2 SQIVND (reference sequence). Deletions cut 1 base from V and 5 bases from J, with 9 bases between. CDR3 coding DNA: TGTGCCAGTAGTATAGCTGGACCTTATCAGCCCCAGCATTTT. This gives the protein CASSIAGPYQPQHF.

The chain joins TRBV6-1 to TRBJ2-7; D possibly corresponds to TRBD2 (5 bases). The CDR3 runs 14 residues. V was shortened by 5 bases and J by 2 bases, with 13 bases between the two germline ends. Germline V gene data show CDR1 as MNHNS and CDR2 as SASEGT. CDR3 in DNA: TGTGCCAGCAGTCCGGGTAGCGTAACCTACGAGCAGTACTTC. Its protein is CASSPGSVTYEQYF.

The V gene is TRBV5-1, the J gene TRBJ1-1; 7 nucleotides agree with TRBD1. The germline V gene has CDR1 SGHRS and CDR2 YFSETQ. J lost 0 bases, V lost 4 bases, and 3 bases had no gene match. The CDR3 consists of 14 residues. The CDR3 DNA sequence: TGCGCCAGCAGCCCACAGGGGATGAACACTGAAGCTTTCTTT. Its translation is CASSPQGMNTEAFF.

V usage is TRBV7-2 and J usage is TRBJ2-5; TRBD1 agrees at 7 bases. The V and J ends lost 1 base and 3 bases, in that order; junction bases with no gene match: 5. CDR3 size: 15 residues. Germline V gives CDR1 SGHTA, CDR2 FQGNSA. The CDR3 DNA sequence: TGTGCCAGCAGCTTAGACTGGGACAGCAAAGAGACCCAGTACTTC. Residues: CASSLDWDSKETQYF.

This chain connects TRBV5-4 to TRBJ2-7, with a tentative D call TRBD2 (6 bases). This CDR3 is built from 14 residues. Per the germline V gene, CDR1 is SGHNT and CDR2 is YYREEE (reference sequence). Trimming removed 3 bases at V and 9 bases at J, with 19 bases between. CDR3 residues: CASSSLGGASGQYF. The CDR3 coding sequence is TGTGCCAGCAGCTCTCTCGGCGGGGCCTCTGGGCAGTACTTC. Full variable domain (remainder filled in from reference TRBV5-4 and TRBJ2-7): ETGVTQSPTHLIKTRGQQVTLRCSSQSGHNTVSWYQQALGQGPQFIFQYYREEENGRGNFPPRFSGLQFPNYSSELNVNALELDDSALYLCASSSLGGASGQYFGPGTRLTVT.

The rearrangement links TRBV15 to TRBJ2-4, with a tentative D call TRBD2 (5 bases). CDR1 and CDR2 (germline): LNHNV, YYDKDF (reference sequence). CDR3 length equals 15 residues. The V end lost 0 bases, the J end lost 6 bases, and 12 bases lay between the germline ends. CDR3 bases: TGTGCCACCAGCAGAGATGCAGGACTCACAAACATTCAGTACTTC. It codes for CATSRDAGLTNIQYF. The entire variable domain, with the rest obtained from reference TRBV15 and TRBJ2-4, is as follows: DAMVIQNPRYQVTQFGKPVTLSCSQTLNHNVMYWYQQKSSQAPKLLFHYYDKDFNNEADTPDNFQSRRPNTSFCFLDIRSPGLGDTAMYLCATSRDAGLTNIQYFGAGTRLSVL.

V usage is TRBV6-1 and J usage is TRBJ2-5; 8 bases agree with TRBD1. V dropped 7 bases and J dropped 5; count of bases not matched to a gene: 9. The CDR3 sequence is 14 residues long. The germline V gene has CDR1 MNHNS and CDR2 SASEGT. The CDR3 spells CASIRDRWGETQYF. DNA of the CDR3: TGTGCCAGCATTAGGGACAGGTGGGGGGAGACCCAGTACTTC.

The genes are TRBV30 and TRBJ1-4; D ambiguous. Per germline, CDR1 GTSNPN and CDR2 SVGIG (reference sequence). CDR3 size: 16 residues. V was cut by 3 bases and J by 7 bases, with 21 bases left in between. The CDR3 reads CAWRAGPMERREKLFF. DNA of the CDR3: TGTGCCTGGAGGGCCGGGCCGATGGAAAGGCGTGAAAAACTGTTTTTT.

The V call is TRBV28, the J call TRBJ2-7; D is unclear. The CDR3 has 13 residues. Germline CDR1 MDHEN, CDR2 SYDVKM. V gave up 6 bases and J gave up 7 bases, with 16 bases separating them. The CDR3 nucleotides read TGTGCCAGCAGCTTACGTTGGACGGGTGAGCAGTACTTC. This translates into CASSLRWTGEQYF. Full variable domain (missing parts from reference TRBV28 and TRBJ2-7): DVKVTQSSRYLVKRTGEKVFLECVQDMDHENMFWYRQDPGLGLRLIYFSYDVKMKEKGDIPEGYSVSREKKERFSLILESASTNQTSMYLCASSLRWTGEQYFGPGTRLTVT.

The rearrangement links TRBV5-1 to TRBJ1-1, with D hard to call. Germline lookup yields CDR1 SGHRS and CDR2 YFSETQ. V was clipped by 2 bases and J by 2 bases, with 10 bases between them. CDR3 length equals 14 residues. The DNA of the CDR3 is TGCGCCAGCAGCTTACTGAGCACCAACACTGAAGCTTTCTTT. It translates to CASSLLSTNTEAFF.

The chain has TRBV5-1 and TRBJ2-7, with D perhaps matching TRBD2 (5 bases). From germline, CDR1 is SGHRS and CDR2 YFSETQ. V lost 7 bases, J lost 3 bases, and 17 bases lay in between. The CDR3 extends over 14 amino acids. DNA for the CDR3: TGCGCCAGCCGTGGAGCCGCGGGTTTCTACGAGCAGTACTTC. This codes for CASRGAAGFYEQYF.

The chain combines TRBV28 with TRBJ1-2; TRBD1 might be the D (5 bases). With 4 bases removed from V and 4 bases from J, the gap between germline ends came to 13 bases. CDR3 length: 14 amino acids. The germline CDR1 and CDR2 sequences are MDHEN and SYDVKM. The CDR3 DNA reads as TGTGCCAGCAGTTCGGCCCAGGGCAGCTATGGCTACACCTTC. Protein sequence: CASSSAQGSYGYTF.

This chain uses TRBV4-2 with TRBJ2-1; D perhaps matches TRBD1 (5 bases). Germline loops: CDR1 LGHNA, CDR2 YNFKEQ. V dropped 1 base and J dropped 9 bases, with 16 bases sitting between them. The CDR3 has 15 residues. CDR3 nucleotides: TGTGCCAGCAGCCAAGTTACGGGTCGTACAGGTGAGCAGTTCTTC. Its protein product is CASSQVTGRTGEQFF.

In DNA form, the CDR3 reads TGTGCCAGCAGCCCTCGGGACATTTCCTACGAGCAGTACTTC. Its translation: CASSPRDISYEQYF. J is TRBJ2-7 and V is TRBV7-8, with D possibly matching TRBD1 (6 bases). The CDR3 length is 14 residues. V lost 5 bases and J 1 base, leaving 12 bases between the germline ends. CDR1 and CDR2 from the germline V gene are SGHVS and FQNEAQ.

This chain connects TRBV5-6 to TRBJ2-5; the match to TRBD2 covers 10 bases. In germline, CDR1 is SGHDT, CDR2 YYEEEE. Trimming at V came to 4 bases and at J to 5 bases, leaving 11 bases not matched to a gene. CDR3 length: 16 residues. In DNA, the CDR3 is TGTGCCAGCAGCCCGAGCGGAGCGGGAGGGTGGGAGACCCAGTACTTC. As protein: CASSPSGAGGWETQYF.